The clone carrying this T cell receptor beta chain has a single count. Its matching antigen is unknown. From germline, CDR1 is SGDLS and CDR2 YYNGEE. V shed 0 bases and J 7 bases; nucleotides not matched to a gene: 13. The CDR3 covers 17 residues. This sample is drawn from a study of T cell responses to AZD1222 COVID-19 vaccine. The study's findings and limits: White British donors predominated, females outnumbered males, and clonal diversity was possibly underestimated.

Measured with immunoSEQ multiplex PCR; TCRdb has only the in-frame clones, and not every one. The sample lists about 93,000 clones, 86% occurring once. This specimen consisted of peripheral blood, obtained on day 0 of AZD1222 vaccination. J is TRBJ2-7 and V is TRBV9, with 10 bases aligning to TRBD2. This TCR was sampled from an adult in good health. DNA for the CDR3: TGTGCCAGCAGCGTAGGACTTAAAGCGGGAGGGTCGCGGGAGCAGTACTTC. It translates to CASSVGLKAGGSREQYF.